One sample yielded the 14 T cell receptor beta chains listed below, sequenced in a study of control samples from healthy donors and cancer patients. Only in-frame clones appear in the TCRdb table, and some are missing; sequencing was by immunoSEQ multiplex PCR. The sample consists of roughly 170,000 clones, just under 95% of them appearing once. What was sequenced was blood. Every receptor here comes from a woman in her fifties or sixties in good health.

The chain carries TRBV6-6 and TRBJ1-2; D is undetermined. The V gene lost 0 bases and the J gene lost 6 bases, with 14 bases spanning the gap. Germline V gene data show CDR1 as MNHNY and CDR2 as SVGAGI (reference sequence). This CDR3 has 15 residues. CDR3 nucleotide sequence: TGTGCCAGCAGTTACTCATCCCGCGACCAACATGGCTACACCTTC. This codes for CASSYSSRDQHGYTF.

The CDR3 sequence: CASSFPRDSLMNTEAFF. Written as DNA, the CDR3 is TGTGCCAGCAGCTTTCCGCGGGACAGCTTAATGAACACTGAAGCTTTCTTT. The chain uses TRBV13 and TRBJ1-1; 7 bases match TRBD1. With V trimmed by 3 bases and J by 0 bases, 10 bases remained unmatched. Germline loops: CDR1 PRHDT, CDR2 FYEKMQ (reference sequence). The CDR3 consists of 17 residues.

The rearrangement joins TRBV4-1 to TRBJ2-2; D not certain. CDR3 length equals 18 residues. V shed 1 base and J shed 4 bases, with 19 bases lying between them. Germline lookup yields CDR1 MGHRA and CDR2 YSYEKL. CDR3 region: CASSQAKGSLKITGELFF. CDR3 coding DNA: TGCGCCAGCAGCCAAGCGAAGGGCAGCTTGAAAATCACCGGGGAGCTGTTTTTT.

The rearrangement uses TRBV3-1 (or the pseudogene TRBV3-2) and TRBJ1-2; possibly TRBD1 for D (5 bases). The ends were cut back, 1 base at V and 6 bases at J, with 18 bases in the middle. CDR3 length equals 16 residues. Germline values: CDR1 LGHDT, CDR2 YNNKEL (reference sequence). This CDR3 reads CASSQVGGALINGYTF. Written as DNA, the CDR3 is TGTGCCAGCAGCCAAGTGGGGGGTGCCCTTATCAATGGCTACACCTTC.

The rearrangement joins TRBV7-9 to TRBJ1-1; 7 bases are shared with TRBD1. The V gene end was trimmed by 3 bases and the J gene end by 2 bases; junction bases not matched to a gene: 12. This CDR3 spans 17 amino acids. CDR1 and CDR2 from the germline V gene are SEHNR and FQNEAQ (reference sequence). The CDR3 loop is CASSLVLGRGRNTEAFF. For the CDR3, the DNA is TGTGCCAGCAGCTTGGTTTTAGGGAGGGGGCGAAACACTGAAGCTTTCTTT.

Comments on this clone: The sample holds other DNA sequences that translate to the same CDR3. The V and J genes are TRBV5-1 and TRBJ1-1, with D maybe TRBD1 (5 bases). This CDR3 has 13 amino acids. Germline loops: CDR1 SGHRS, CDR2 YFSETQ. Trimming stripped 2 bases from V and 1 base from J, with 6 bases between. In DNA, the CDR3 is TGCGCCAGCAGCTTCACAGGGAACACTGAAGCTTTCTTT. It translates to CASSFTGNTEAFF.

The V gene is TRBV5-1, the J gene TRBJ2-3, with D perhaps given as TRBD1 or TRBD2 (6 bases each). Germline lookup yields CDR1 SGHRS and CDR2 YFSETQ. The CDR3 runs to 15 residues. Trimming cost V 4 bases and J 2 bases, with 14 bases left between them. CDR3 in DNA: TGCGCCAGCAGCCCACAGGGAGGCCACACAGATACGCAGTATTTT. Protein: CASSPQGGHTDTQYF.

The gene calls are TRBV18 and TRBJ2-3; 8 bases align to TRBD2. V lost 5 bases and J lost 0; bases outside the gene matches: 10. The CDR3 extends over 17 amino acids. Germline values: CDR1 KGHSH, CDR2 LQKENI. As DNA, the CDR3 is TGTGCCAGCTCAGAGAAAGTAGCGGGAACTAGCACAGATACGCAGTATTTT. It yields the protein CASSEKVAGTSTDTQYF.

The V gene is TRBV7-2, the J gene TRBJ1-2; D may be TRBD1 (5 bases). The V gene's germline CDR1 is SGHTA and CDR2 FQGNSA. V shed 5 bases and J shed 7 bases, with 23 bases lying between them. CDR3 length: 16 residues. The CDR3 bases are TGTGCCAGCAGCCCTCGATTTGGGCAGGGAAAAGGTGGCTACACCTTC. Translating it yields CASSPRFGQGKGGYTF.

The rearrangement links TRBV29-1 to TRBJ2-1; 14 bases line up with TRBD2. Germline V gives CDR1 SQVTM, CDR2 ANQGSEA. This CDR3 spans 14 amino acids. The junction had 3 bases not matched to a gene; V was cut back by 7 bases and J by 4 bases. CDR3 nucleotide sequence: TGCAGCGCGAGACTAGCGGGGGGGTACAATGAGCAGTTCTTC. Its translation: CSARLAGGYNEQFF.

The chain carries TRBV6-4 and TRBJ1-2; 12 bases agree with TRBD1. J lost 4 bases, V lost 2 bases, and 17 bases had no gene match. The germline V gene encodes CDR1 MRHNA and CDR2 SNTAGT. The CDR3 contains 20 residues. CDR3 bases: TGTGCCAGCAGTGACCAAACAATGTCCCGGGACAGGGGGCGAAGCTATGGCTACACCTTC. This codes for CASSDQTMSRDRGRSYGYTF.

The chain uses TRBV27 and TRBJ2-1, with 8 bases aligning to TRBD1. With 2 bases clipped from V and 7 bases from J, the junction kept 7 bases outside the gene matches. Germline values: CDR1 MNHEY, CDR2 SMNVEV (reference sequence). The CDR3 is made up of 15 amino acids. Here the CDR3 reads CASSLAGTGGNEQFF. In DNA form, the CDR3 reads TGTGCCAGCAGTTTAGCTGGGACAGGTGGGAATGAGCAGTTCTTC.

In this sample, this clone turned up once. The chain has TRBV27 and TRBJ1-1; D is ambiguous. Germline CDR1 is MNHEY and CDR2 is SMNVEV (reference sequence). V was pared by 3 bases and J by 3 bases, with 8 bases between. CDR3 length equals 13 residues. CDR3 residues: CASSLTSDTEAFF. The CDR3 bases are TGTGCCAGCAGTTTGACTAGTGACACTGAAGCTTTCTTT.

This clone has only a few counts. V is TRBV21-1 and J is TRBJ2-5; TRBD2 is taken as the D call from the table, unchecked against the DNA. TRBV21-1 is tagged as a pseudogene. This CDR3 has 15 amino acids. CDR3: CASVEGLAGEETQYF. In DNA form, the CDR3 reads TGTGCCAGCGTCGAGGGACTAGCGGGGGAAGAGACCCAGTACTTC.